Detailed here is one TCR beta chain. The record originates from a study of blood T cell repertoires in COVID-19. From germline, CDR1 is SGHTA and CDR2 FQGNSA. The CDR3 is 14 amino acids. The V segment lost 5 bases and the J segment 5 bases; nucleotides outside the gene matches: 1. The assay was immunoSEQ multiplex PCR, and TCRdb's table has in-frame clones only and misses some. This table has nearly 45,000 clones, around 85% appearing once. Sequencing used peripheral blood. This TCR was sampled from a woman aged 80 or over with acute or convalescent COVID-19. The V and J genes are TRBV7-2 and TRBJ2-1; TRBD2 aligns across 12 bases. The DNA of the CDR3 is TGTGCCAGCAGCAGGACTAGCGGGAACAATGAGCAGTTCTTC. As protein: CASSRTSGNNEQFF.